The sequence of this TCR beta chain was determined in a study of Ad26.COV2.S vaccination and SARS-CoV-2 variants. Measured with immunoSEQ multiplex PCR; TCRdb has only the in-frame clones, and not every one. This table has a few hundred thousand clones, approximately 92% appearing once. V lost 7 bases and J lost 3; bases outside the gene matches: 5. Germline V gene sequence: CDR1 SNHLY, CDR2 FYNNEI. CDR3 length equals 15 residues. Noted treatment: about 20 received Ad26.COV2.S at low or high dose, single or two shots; five or six received placebo; per-sample allocation not given. The samples were gathered on day 63 after the first injection of vaccine or placebo.

The starting material was peripheral blood, obtained in a trial of Ad26.COV2.S vaccine versus placebo. The V and J genes are TRBV2 and TRBJ2-7; TRBD2 aligns across 14 bases. This TCR came from a person aged 18-65 years who received the Ad26.COV2.S COVID-19 vaccine or a placebo. The CDR3 coding sequence is TGTGCCAGCAACGGACTAGCGGGAGGCCTCTACGAGCAGTACTTC. The encoded protein is CASNGLAGGLYEQYF.